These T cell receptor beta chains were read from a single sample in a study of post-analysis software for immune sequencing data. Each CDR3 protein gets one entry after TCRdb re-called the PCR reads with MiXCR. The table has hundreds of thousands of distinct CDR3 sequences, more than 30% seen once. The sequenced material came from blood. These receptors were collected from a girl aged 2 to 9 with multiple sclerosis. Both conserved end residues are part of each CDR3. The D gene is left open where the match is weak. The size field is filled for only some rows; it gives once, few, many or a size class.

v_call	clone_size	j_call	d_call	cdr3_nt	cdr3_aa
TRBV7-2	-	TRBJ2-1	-	TGTGCCAGCATCATGGGGGACTTATCATACAATGAGCAGTTCTTC	CASIMGDLSYNEQFF
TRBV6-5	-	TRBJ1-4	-	TGTGCCAGCAGCCTGGAGGGGGAAAAACTGTTTTTT	CASSLEGEKLFF
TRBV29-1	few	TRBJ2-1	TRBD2	TGCAGCGCAAGAACTCACAGCGGGAGGGCCGGTGAGCAGTTCTTC	CSARTHSGRAGEQFF
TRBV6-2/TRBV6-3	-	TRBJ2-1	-	TGTGCCAGCTCACTGTGGGGGAGCAATGAGCAGTTCTTC	CASSLWGSNEQFF
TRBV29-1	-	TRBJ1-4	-	TGCAGCGTTGTGGAGGGGAATGAAAAACTGTTTTTT	CSVVEGNEKLFF
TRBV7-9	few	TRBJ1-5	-	TGTGCCAGCAGCTCGGGTTATAGCAATCAGCCCCAGCATTTT	CASSSGYSNQPQHF
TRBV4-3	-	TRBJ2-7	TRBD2	TGCGCCAGCAGCCAAATACTCTACGGGACTAGCGGGAGCTACGAGCAGTACTTC	CASSQILYGTSGSYEQYF
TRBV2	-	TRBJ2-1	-	TGTGCCAGCAGGGCCCCCAGGGAGGAGCAGTTCTTC	CASRAPREEQFF
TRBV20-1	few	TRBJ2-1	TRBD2	TGCAGTGCTAGGCGGACTAGCGGGGGGAAAAATGAGCAGTTCTTC	CSARRTSGGKNEQFF
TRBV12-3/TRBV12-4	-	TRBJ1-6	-	TGTGCCAGCAGTTCTCGGCAGGGAGGCTCACCCCTCCACTTT	CASSSRQGGSPLHF
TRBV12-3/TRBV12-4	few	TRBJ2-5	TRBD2	TGTGCCAGCACCGGGACTAGCGGGACGAAGACCCAGTACTTC	CASTGTSGTKTQYF
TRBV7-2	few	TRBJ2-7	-	TGTGCCAGCAGCCCGGGGACGGAACCCTACGAGCAGTACTTC	CASSPGTEPYEQYF
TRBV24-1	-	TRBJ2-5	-	TGTGCCACCAGGGATTTGGGCCAAGAGACCCAGTACTTC	CATRDLGQETQYF
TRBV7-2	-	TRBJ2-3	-	TGTGCCAGCAGCCCTTGGGGGTTACGCACAGATACGCAGTATTTT	CASSPWGLRTDTQYF
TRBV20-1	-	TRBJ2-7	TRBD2	TGCAGTGCAAAGACTAGCGGGAGCGCCTACGAGCAGTACTTC	CSAKTSGSAYEQYF
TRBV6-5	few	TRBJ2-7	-	TGTGCCAGCAGTTCCCCGACCCTAATTACCAACGAGCAGTACTTC	CASSSPTLITNEQYF
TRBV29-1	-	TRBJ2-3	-	TGCAGCGTCGTTCCGGATAGGGGCACAGATACGCAGTATTTT	CSVVPDRGTDTQYF
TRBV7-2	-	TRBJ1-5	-	TGTGCCAGCAGCTATCAGACGGGTGGAAGTCAGCCCCAGCATTTT	CASSYQTGGSQPQHF
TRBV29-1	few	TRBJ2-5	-	TGCAGCGCCTCGGTGGTCCAAGAGACCCAGTACTTC	CSASVVQETQYF
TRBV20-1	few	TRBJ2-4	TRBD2	TGCAGTGCTAGCGGCAGCGGGACCAAAAACATTCAGTACTTC	CSASGSGTKNIQYF
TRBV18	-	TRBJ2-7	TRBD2	TGTGCCAGCTCATCTTACCCTAGCGGGCATACCTTCTTCGAGCAGTACTTC	CASSSYPSGHTFFEQYF
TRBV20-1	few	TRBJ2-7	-	TGCAGTGCTAGAGCGGGGGGCCTTCCCTACGAGCAGTACTTC	CSARAGGLPYEQYF
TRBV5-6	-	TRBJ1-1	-	TGTGCCAGCAGCGGATGGAACACTGAAGCTTTCTTT	CASSGWNTEAFF
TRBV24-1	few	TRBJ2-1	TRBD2	TGTGCCACCAGTGATTTGACTAGCGGGGGAGGCTACAATGAGCAGTTCTTC	CATSDLTSGGGYNEQFF
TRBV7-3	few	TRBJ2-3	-	TGTGCCAGCAGCTTCTACGGAGATACGCAGTATTTT	CASSFYGDTQYF
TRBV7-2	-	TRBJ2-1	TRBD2	TGTGCCAGCAGCTTAGTTAGCCCTCTAGCGGAGATCTACAATGAGCAGTTCTTC	CASSLVSPLAEIYNEQFF
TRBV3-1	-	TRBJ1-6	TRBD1	TGTGCCAGCAGCCAAGAGAGAAAGGGACAGGGGATTCGCTCACCCCTCCACTTT	CASSQERKGQGIRSPLHF
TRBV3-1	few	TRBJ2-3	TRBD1	TGTGCCAGCAGCCAGCAGGGGACAGGTTCTGAAGATACGCAGTATTTT	CASSQQGTGSEDTQYF
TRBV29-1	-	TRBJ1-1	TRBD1	TGCAGCATATTGGACAGGGGGAATCGTCACGCTTTCTTT	CSILDRGNRHAFF
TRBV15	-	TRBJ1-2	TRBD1	TGTGCCACCAGAGGACCCGGGACAGGGTACAACTATGGCTACACCTTC	CATRGPGTGYNYGYTF
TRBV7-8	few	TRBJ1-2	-	-	CASSLFLFSNYGYTF
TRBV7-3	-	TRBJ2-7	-	TGTGCCAGCAGCTTATCAGGGTTCCACGAGCAGTACTTC	CASSLSGFHEQYF
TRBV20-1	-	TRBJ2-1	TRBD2	TGCAGTGCTAGGGGCCGGGGGGTGTACGATGAGCAGTTCTTC	CSARGRGVYDEQFF
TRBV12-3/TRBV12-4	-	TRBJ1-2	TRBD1	TGTGCCAGCAGTTTCGCTGACAGGGCACCGGATGGCTACACCTTC	CASSFADRAPDGYTF
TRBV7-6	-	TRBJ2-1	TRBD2	TGTGCCAGCAGCTTAGCAAGCGCGGGAGGGTCCTACAATGAGCAGTTCTTC	CASSLASAGGSYNEQFF
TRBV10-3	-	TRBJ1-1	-	TGTGCCACCAGTGTAGGCACTGAAGCTTTCTTT	CATSVGTEAFF
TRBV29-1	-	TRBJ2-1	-	TGCAGCGTAGGGGTCGTCTGGGGGGAAAATCAAGATGAGCAGTTCTTC	CSVGVVWGENQDEQFF
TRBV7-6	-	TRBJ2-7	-	TGTGCCAGCAGCTTAGAACCACTCTACGAGCAGTACTTC	CASSLEPLYEQYF
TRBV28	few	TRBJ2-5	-	TGTGCCAGCAGTTTAAGGGGGGCTGTCCGGGAGACCCAGTACTTC	CASSLRGAVRETQYF
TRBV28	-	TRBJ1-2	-	TGTGCCAGCAGTCGCACTGTTATCCGCTATGGCTACACCTTC	CASSRTVIRYGYTF
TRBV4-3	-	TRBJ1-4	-	TGCGCCAGCAGCCAAGATAACCGTGGACCGAGTAATGAAAAACTGTTTTTT	CASSQDNRGPSNEKLFF
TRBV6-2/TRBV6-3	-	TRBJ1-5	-	TGTGCCAGCAGTTCGCAGGGACTAGGTAATCAGCCCCAGCATTTT	CASSSQGLGNQPQHF
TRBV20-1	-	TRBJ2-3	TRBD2	TGCAGTGCTAGAGGGACTAGCGGGAGGAATACGCAGTATTTT	CSARGTSGRNTQYF